These T cell receptor beta chains were read from a single sample in a study of T cell responses to AZD1222 COVID-19 vaccine. Using immunoSEQ multiplex PCR, the repertoire was profiled, and TCRdb retains in-frame clones only, with some absent. The sample records tens of thousands of clones, approximately 89% being singletons. The source material was peripheral blood, sampled 28 days after the second AZD1222 dose. The source is an adult who received the AZD1222 COVID-19 vaccine. Each CDR3 is given with its conserved first and last residue. D genes are given only for firm matches. Clone size, where shown, is once, few, many, or a class for clones that have expanded.

d_call	j_call	clone_size	v_call	cdr3_aa	cdr3_nt
.	TRBJ1-1	.	TRBV29-1	CSGTGTLGTEAFF	TGCAGCGGAACCGGGACACTCGGGACTGAAGCTTTCTTT
TRBD1	TRBJ1-4	.	TRBV28	CASSLEGQGLEKLFF	TGTGCCAGCAGTTTAGAGGGACAGGGACTCGAAAAACTGTTTTTT
TRBD1	TRBJ1-2	.	TRBV3-1/TRBV3-2	CASSQDQGQYGYTF	TGTGCCAGCAGCCAAGACCAGGGACAGTATGGCTACACCTTC
.	TRBJ2-1	.	TRBV9	CASSPIGTSNEQFF	TGTGCCAGCAGCCCGATCGGGACTTCGAATGAGCAGTTCTTC
.	TRBJ1-3	.	TRBV29-1	CSAEGVSGNTIYF	TGCAGCGCCGAGGGTGTGAGTGGAAACACCATATATTTT
TRBD2	TRBJ2-7	once	TRBV9	CASSATGTSGYYEQYF	TGTGCCAGCAGCGCCACGGGGACTAGCGGTTACTACGAGCAGTACTTC
.	TRBJ1-4	.	TRBV7-2	CASSQQGRGEKLFF	TGTGCCAGCAGCCAGCAGGGGAGGGGGGAAAAACTGTTTTTT
.	TRBJ2-5	.	TRBV25-1	CASSMGLGETQYF	TGTGCCAGCAGTATGGGTTTGGGAGAGACCCAGTACTTC
TRBD2	TRBJ2-7	.	TRBV7-6	CASSSLAGGPSEQYF	TGTGCCAGCAGCAGCCTAGCGGGAGGGCCAAGCGAGCAGTACTTC
.	TRBJ2-5	.	TRBV5-1	CASSLDDSTGETQYF	TGCGCCAGCAGCTTGGACGATTCCACAGGGGAGACCCAGTACTTC
.	TRBJ1-2	.	TRBV28	CASSFRYGYTF	TGTGCCAGCAGTTTCCGCTATGGCTACACCTTC
TRBD2	TRBJ2-5	.	TRBV5-4	CASRTGGSGSIETQYF	TGTGCCAGCAGAACTGGCGGTAGCGGGAGTATTGAGACCCAGTACTTC
.	TRBJ2-4	.	TRBV9	CATGPLDTKNIQYF	TGTGCCACCGGCCCCCTGGACACAAAAAACATTCAGTACTTC
TRBD1	TRBJ2-7	.	TRBV29-1	CSVALTGGAGEQYF	TGCAGCGTTGCCCTGACAGGGGGCGCGGGGGAGCAGTACTTC
TRBD1	TRBJ2-7	.	TRBV6-5	CASRGTPGQGDEQYF	TGTGCCAGCAGGGGGACCCCGGGACAGGGGGACGAGCAGTACTTC
.	TRBJ1-6	.	TRBV13	CASSLPGPGGNSPLHF	TGTGCCAGCAGCCTACCAGGACCTGGGGGAAATTCACCCCTCCACTTT
TRBD2	TRBJ2-5	.	TRBV7-2	CASSFRLAGAETQYF	TGTGCCAGCAGCTTCAGACTAGCGGGAGCAGAGACCCAGTACTTC
.	TRBJ1-2	.	TRBV30	CAWSEGIGNGYTF	TGTGCCTGGAGTGAGGGCATCGGTAACGGCTACACCTTC
TRBD1	TRBJ2-7	.	TRBV28	CASTLTGMPYEQYF	TGTGCCAGCACTTTGACAGGGATGCCCTACGAGCAGTACTTC
TRBD1	TRBJ1-1	.	TRBV5-1	CASSSGQAAIEAFF	TGCGCCAGCAGCTCCGGACAGGCAGCGATTGAAGCTTTCTTT
.	TRBJ1-2	few	TRBV7-3	CASSSRSTVYGYTF	TGTGCCAGCAGCTCCAGGTCTACAGTCTATGGCTACACCTTC
TRBD2	TRBJ2-2	.	TRBV5-1	CASSFGAGVNTGELFF	TGCGCCAGCAGCTTTGGAGCGGGAGTGAACACCGGGGAGCTGTTTTTT
.	TRBJ2-1	.	TRBV6-5	CASSYLRGEQFF	TGTGCCAGCAGTTACCTGAGGGGTGAGCAGTTCTTC
.	TRBJ2-3	.	TRBV7-9	CASSLWTASTDTQYF	TGTGCCAGCAGCCTCTGGACAGCCTCCACAGATACGCAGTATTTT
TRBD1	TRBJ1-6	.	TRBV27	CASSLQGQGGSYNSPLHF	TGTGCCAGCAGTTTACAGGGACAGGGTGGTAGCTATAATTCACCCCTCCACTTT
TRBD1	TRBJ2-5	.	TRBV25-1	CASTGTGGQTQYF	TGTGCCAGCACCGGGACAGGGGGGCAGACCCAGTACTTC
TRBD1	TRBJ2-7	.	TRBV19	CATPGGGSWVYEQYF	TGTGCCACCCCAGGGGGCGGGTCCTGGGTTTACGAGCAGTACTTC
.	TRBJ2-7	.	TRBV30	CAWTRRKGYEQYF	TGTGCCTGGACAAGGCGGAAAGGCTACGAGCAGTACTTC
.	TRBJ2-3	once	TRBV27	CASRPWDMTDTQYF	TGTGCCAGCCGCCCGTGGGATATGACAGATACGCAGTATTTT
TRBD1	TRBJ1-2	.	TRBV6-1	CASTLDRAYGYTF	TGTGCCAGCACCCTAGACAGGGCATATGGCTACACCTTC
.	TRBJ2-1	.	TRBV5-1	CASSEQTGSYNEQFF	TGCGCCAGCAGCGAACAAACAGGTTCCTACAATGAGCAGTTCTTC
.	TRBJ1-1	.	TRBV30	CAGNENTEAFF	TGTGCCGGCAACGAGAACACTGAAGCTTTCTTT
.	TRBJ1-1	.	TRBV5-4	CASSWAGGMNTEAFF	TGTGCCAGCAGCTGGGCTGGCGGCATGAACACTGAAGCTTTCTTT
TRBD1	TRBJ1-6	.	TRBV11-2	CASSLATRTGRNSPLHF	TGTGCCAGCAGCTTGGCCACCCGGACAGGGAGGAATTCACCCCTCCACTTT
.	TRBJ1-3	once	TRBV12-3/TRBV12-4	CASSQSSGNTIYF	TGTGCCAGCAGTCAGAGCTCTGGAAACACCATATATTTT
.	TRBJ2-7	.	TRBV11-2	CASSSNSGTLYEQYF	TGTGCCAGCAGCTCCAACTCCGGGACCCTTTACGAGCAGTACTTC
.	TRBJ2-5	.	TRBV29-1	CSVDYQQETQYF	TGCAGCGTTGACTACCAACAAGAGACCCAGTACTTC
.	TRBJ1-3	.	TRBV11-2	CASSTRKGRNTIYF	TGTGCCAGCAGCACCCGGAAGGGACGAAACACCATATATTTT
.	TRBJ2-7	.	TRBV28	CASMMRYEQYF	TGTGCCAGCATGATGCGCTACGAGCAGTACTTC
.	TRBJ1-2	.	TRBV27	CASSLRQNYGYTF	TGTGCCAGCAGTTTACGTCAGAACTATGGCTACACCTTC
.	TRBJ2-3	.	TRBV11-1	CASSLRTSTDTQYF	TGTGCCAGCAGCTTAAGGACTAGCACAGATACGCAGTATTTT
.	TRBJ2-1	.	TRBV5-4	CASRGTPSSYNEQFF	TGTGCCAGCAGGGGAACACCAAGCTCCTACAATGAGCAGTTCTTC
.	TRBJ1-4	once	TRBV5-5	CASSQEGRNEKLFF	TGTGCCAGCAGCCAGGAGGGGCGGAATGAAAAACTGTTTTTT
.	TRBJ1-1	.	TRBV6-5	CASSAGFVAEAFF	TGTGCCAGCAGCGCAGGCTTTGTGGCTGAAGCTTTCTTT
.	TRBJ1-5	.	TRBV7-6	CASSSGQGDSNQPQHF	TGTGCCAGCAGCTCCGGGCAGGGTGACAGCAATCAGCCCCAGCATTTT
.	TRBJ2-7	.	TRBV19	CASSPTGWEQYF	TGTGCCAGTAGTCCGACAGGTTGGGAGCAGTACTTC
TRBD2	TRBJ2-1	once	TRBV5-8	CASSSRGLAGANEQFF	TGTGCCAGCAGCTCGAGGGGACTAGCGGGAGCTAATGAGCAGTTCTTC
TRBD2	TRBJ2-1	.	TRBV5-1	CASSLAGAKHSGTSSYNEQFF	TGCGCCAGCAGCTTGGCCGGCGCGAAACATAGCGGGACAAGCTCCTACAATGAGCAGTTCTTC
TRBD1	TRBJ1-4	.	TRBV7-9	CASSLGDSQNEKLFF	TGTGCCAGCAGCTTAGGGGACAGCCAGAATGAAAAACTGTTTTTT
.	TRBJ1-3	.	TRBV18	CASSPPGRTSGNTIYF	TGTGCCAGCTCACCACCGGGACGGACCTCTGGAAACACCATATATTTT
.	TRBJ2-1	.	TRBV5-4	CASSLGVSSYNEQFF	TGTGCCAGCAGCTTGGGAGTGAGCTCCTACAATGAGCAGTTCTTC
.	TRBJ2-1	.	TRBV6-6	CASSPDPLKEQFF	TGTGCCAGCAGTCCCGACCCCCTAAAGGAGCAGTTCTTC
TRBD1	TRBJ2-3	once	TRBV3-1/TRBV3-2	CASSQDSKTGQKQYF	TGTGCCAGCAGCCAAGACTCTAAGACGGGACAGAAGCAGTATTTT
.	TRBJ1-1	.	TRBV2	CASSDRQTNAVTFF	TGTGCCAGCAGCGATCGACAGACGAATGCCGTCACTTTCTTT
.	TRBJ1-6	.	TRBV6-5	CATTVAGLHNSPLHF	TGTGCCACCACGGTCGCCGGGTTACATAATTCACCCCTCCACTTT
TRBD2	TRBJ2-7	.	TRBV5-1	CASSFLAVSEEQYF	TGCGCCAGCAGCTTCCTAGCGGTTTCAGAGGAGCAGTACTTC
.	TRBJ1-2	.	TRBV2	CASSEERPLGNGYTF	TGTGCCAGCAGTGAAGAGAGGCCCTTGGGGAATGGCTACACCTTC
TRBD2	TRBJ2-5	.	TRBV30	CAWIDPSGSQETQYF	TGTGCCTGGATCGACCCTAGCGGGAGCCAGGAGACCCAGTACTTC
TRBD1	TRBJ2-3	.	TRBV19	CASRRQGTDTQYF	TGTGCCAGTAGGCGACAGGGAACAGATACGCAGTATTTT
.	TRBJ2-7	.	TRBV28	CASSRVSPYEQYF	TGTGCCAGCAGCAGGGTCTCCCCCTACGAGCAGTACTTC